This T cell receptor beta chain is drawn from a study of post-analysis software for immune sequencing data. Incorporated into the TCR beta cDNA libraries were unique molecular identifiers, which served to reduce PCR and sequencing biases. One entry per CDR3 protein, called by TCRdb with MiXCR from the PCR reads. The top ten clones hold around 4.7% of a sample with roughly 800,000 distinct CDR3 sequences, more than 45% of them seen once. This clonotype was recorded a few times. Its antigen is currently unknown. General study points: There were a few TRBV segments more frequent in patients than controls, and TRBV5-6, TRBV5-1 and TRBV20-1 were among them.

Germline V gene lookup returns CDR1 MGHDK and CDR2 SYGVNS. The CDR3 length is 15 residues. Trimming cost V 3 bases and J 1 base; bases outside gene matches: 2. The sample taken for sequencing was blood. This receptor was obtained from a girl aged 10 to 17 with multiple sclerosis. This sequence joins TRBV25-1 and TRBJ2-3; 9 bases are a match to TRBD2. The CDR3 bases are TGTGCCAGCAGTGATAGCGGGAGACGCACAGATACGCAGTATTTT. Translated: CASSDSGRRTDTQYF.